A selection of T cell receptor beta chains follows, all from one sample in a study of blood T cell repertoires in COVID-19. The data were produced by immunoSEQ multiplex PCR, yet TCRdb's version contains in-frame clones alone and is incomplete. The data contain 150,000 to 200,000 clones, roughly 89% of them singletons. Sequenced input: peripheral blood. The receptors were gathered from a woman in her 70s with COVID-19, enrolled during active disease. The CDR3 runs from the conserved cysteine through the conserved F or W. The D gene is left open where the match is weak. Part of the rows lack a size; the others show once, few, many or a class for expanded clones.

V gene,clone size,D gene,J gene,CDR3 protein,CDR3 DNA
TRBV18,NA,TRBD1,TRBJ1-1,CASSQSGQGATEAFF,TGTGCCAGCTCACAATCGGGACAGGGGGCCACTGAAGCTTTCTTT
TRBV20-1,NA,NA,TRBJ2-1,CSARQYNEQFF,TGCAGTGCTAGACAATACAATGAGCAGTTCTTC
TRBV5-4,NA,TRBD2,TRBJ2-3,CASSWTSGGGDTQYF,TGTGCCAGCAGCTGGACTAGCGGGGGAGGAGATACGCAGTATTTT
TRBV5-6,few,NA,TRBJ2-7,CASSLIGRAGEQYF,TGTGCCAGCAGCTTGATCGGCAGGGCGGGGGAGCAGTACTTC
TRBV11-2,NA,TRBD1,TRBJ1-1,CASSGGNRGRVTEAFF,TGTGCCAGCAGCGGAGGGAACAGGGGGCGCGTCACTGAAGCTTTCTTT
TRBV6-5,NA,NA,TRBJ1-2,CASSYSREYYGYTF,TGTGCCAGCAGTTACTCCAGGGAATACTATGGCTACACCTTC
TRBV11-3,NA,TRBD2,TRBJ2-2,CASSSAGRGGAYTGELFF,TGTGCCAGCAGCTCCGCCGGGCGGGGGGGGGCGTACACCGGGGAGCTGTTTTTT
TRBV5-5,NA,TRBD1,TRBJ2-3,CASSLGTGGPQDTQYF,TGTGCCAGCAGCTTGGGGACAGGGGGCCCTCAAGATACGCAGTATTTT
TRBV27,NA,TRBD1,TRBJ2-2,CASRGQGNTGELFF,TGTGCCAGCAGGGGACAGGGGAACACCGGGGAGCTGTTTTTT
TRBV28,NA,NA,TRBJ1-4,CASSLWGASEKLFF,TGTGCCAGCAGTTTATGGGGGGCCTCGGAAAAACTGTTTTTT
TRBV28,NA,NA,TRBJ1-1,CASSLKQKGTEAFF,TGTGCCAGCAGTTTAAAACAAAAGGGGACTGAAGCTTTCTTT
TRBV9,once,NA,TRBJ2-7,CASSVAPDSFYEQYF,TGTGCCAGCAGCGTAGCACCGGACAGCTTCTACGAGCAGTACTTC
TRBV7-8,NA,TRBD1,TRBJ1-5,CASSLDRTGGGRPQHF,TGTGCCAGCAGCTTAGACAGGACAGGGGGCGGAAGGCCCCAGCATTTT
TRBV30,NA,NA,TRBJ1-1,CAWSDRDTEAFF,TGTGCCTGGAGTGACCGGGACACTGAAGCTTTCTTT
TRBV10-1,NA,TRBD2,TRBJ2-1,CASSESVVAGGPHEQFF,TGCGCCAGCAGTGAGTCGGTCGTTGCGGGGGGGCCTCATGAGCAGTTCTTC
TRBV12-3/TRBV12-4,NA,TRBD1,TRBJ1-5,CASSGTGNQPQHF,TGTGCCAGCAGTGGGACAGGCAATCAGCCCCAGCATTTT
TRBV5-1,NA,TRBD1,TRBJ2-7,CASSPDTGQGSEQYF,TGCGCCAGCAGCCCAGATACGGGACAGGGCTCCGAGCAGTACTTC
TRBV6-5,few,NA,TRBJ1-1,CASRETLNTEAFF,TGTGCCAGCAGAGAGACTCTGAACACTGAAGCTTTCTTT
TRBV12-3/TRBV12-4,NA,NA,TRBJ2-5,CASCLAVSRTQYF,TGTGCCAGTTGTTTAGCGGTGTCCAGGACCCAGTACTTC
TRBV7-9,once,TRBD1,TRBJ1-5,CASSRGDRVNQPQHF,TGTGCCAGCAGCCGCGGGGACAGGGTTAATCAGCCCCAGCATTTT
TRBV2,NA,NA,TRBJ1-3,CASSADHGNTIYF,TGTGCCAGCAGCGCGGATCATGGAAACACCATATATTTT
TRBV10-3,few,TRBD1,TRBJ2-7,CAIGGQGAINEQYF,TGTGCCATCGGGGGTCAGGGGGCGATCAACGAGCAGTACTTC
TRBV19,NA,NA,TRBJ1-2,CASLDRNFDGYTF,TGTGCCAGTCTCGACAGAAACTTTGATGGCTACACCTTC
TRBV6-5,NA,TRBD1,TRBJ1-6,CASGQADRESPLHF,TGTGCCAGCGGACAAGCCGACAGGGAATCACCCCTCCACTTT
TRBV7-2,NA,TRBD2,TRBJ2-5,CASSRHTVGGTYQETQYF,TGTGCCAGCAGCCGGCACACGGTGGGGGGGACCTACCAAGAGACCCAGTACTTC
TRBV14,NA,TRBD2,TRBJ2-3,CASSRIAGLATDTQYF,TGTGCCAGCAGCCGAATAGCGGGTCTTGCCACAGATACGCAGTATTTT
TRBV2,few,NA,TRBJ1-2,CASSETQGQRYGYTF,TGTGCCAGCAGTGAAACGCAGGGGCAACGCTATGGCTACACCTTC
TRBV18,NA,NA,TRBJ1-2,CASSPLGRSYTNYGYTF,TGTGCCAGCTCACCACTCGGCAGGTCTTATACTAACTATGGCTACACCTTC
TRBV6-1,NA,NA,TRBJ2-7,CASSEQGSRYEQYF,TGTGCCAGCAGTGAGCAGGGATCCCGCTACGAGCAGTACTTC